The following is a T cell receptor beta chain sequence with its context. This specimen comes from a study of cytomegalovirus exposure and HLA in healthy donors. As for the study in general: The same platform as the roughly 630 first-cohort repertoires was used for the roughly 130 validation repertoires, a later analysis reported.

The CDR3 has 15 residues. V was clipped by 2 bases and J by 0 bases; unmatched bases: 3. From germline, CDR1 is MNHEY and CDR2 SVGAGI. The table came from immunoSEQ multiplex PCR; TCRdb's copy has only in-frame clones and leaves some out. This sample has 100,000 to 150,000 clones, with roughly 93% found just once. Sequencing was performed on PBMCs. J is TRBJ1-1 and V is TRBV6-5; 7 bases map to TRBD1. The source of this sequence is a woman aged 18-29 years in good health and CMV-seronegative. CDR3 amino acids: CASSYDRVLNTEAFF. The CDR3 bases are TGTGCCAGCAGTTACGACAGGGTATTGAACACTGAAGCTTTCTTT.